Each of the 21 T cell receptor beta chains below was sequenced from the same sample in a study of blood T cells in healthy people across ages. Combining a sample-barcoded 5' primer with a J-beta primer mix, a second PCR ran for about 7 to 11 cycles. TCRdb called the 5' RACE reads again in MiXCR, with one record for every CDR3 protein. The sample lists 850,000 to 1,000,000 distinct CDR3 sequences; roughly half were seen once. The sequenced sample was blood. All receptors come from a woman aged 60-75 years in good health.

This clonotype was observed a handful of times. V is TRBV20-1 and J is TRBJ2-5, with D uncertain. The CDR3 is 11 residues long. Trimming removed 7 bases at V and 2 bases at J, with 8 bases between. Germline V gene sequence: CDR1 DFQATT, CDR2 SNEGSKA (reference sequence). CDR3 region: CSELEQETQYF. The CDR3 DNA reads TGCAGTGAGTTGGAGCAAGAGACCCAGTACTTC.

The chain combines TRBV30 with TRBJ2-3; D not resolved. Germline V lookup: CDR1 GTSNPN, CDR2 SVGIG (reference sequence). V gave up 2 bases and J gave up 1 base, with 10 bases separating them. The CDR3 is made up of 14 amino acids. CDR3: CAWSPVYRTDTQYF. The DNA of the CDR3 is TGTGCCTGGAGTCCGGTCTATCGCACAGATACGCAGTATTTT.

This clonotype showed up just a few times. V usage is TRBV6-1 and J usage is TRBJ2-4, with D perhaps TRBD2 (5 bases). Matching the DNA end better, TRBJ2-7 makes the J call doubtful. From germline, CDR1 is MNHNS and CDR2 SASEGT. The CDR3 sequence is 13 residues long. The CDR3 nucleotides read TGTGCCAGCAGTGAATTTCGGGGCTACGAGCAGTACTTC. Its translation is CASSEFRGYEQYF.

V usage is TRBV20-1 and J usage is TRBJ2-1; D possibly corresponds to TRBD2 (6 bases). Trimming took off 0 bases at V and 6 bases at J, with 9 bases between the two ends. The CDR3 contains 13 residues. The germline V gene encodes CDR1 DFQATT and CDR2 SNEGSKA (reference sequence). The CDR3 region has the DNA TGCAGTGCTAGAGATCCGGAGGGCAATGAGCAGTTCTTC. Its translation is CSARDPEGNEQFF.

The chain employs TRBV10-3 and TRBJ2-5; 8 bases agree with TRBD1. Germline V gene lookup returns CDR1 ENHRY and CDR2 SYGVKD. The CDR3 extends over 14 amino acids. V trimming: 4 bases; J trimming: 3 bases; junction bases outside the gene matches: 4. The CDR3 reads CAISGDRGKETQYF. DNA of the CDR3: TGTGCCATCAGTGGCGACAGGGGCAAAGAGACCCAGTACTTC.

The chain couples TRBV29-1 to TRBJ2-5; 7 nucleotides align to TRBD1. CDR1 and CDR2 (germline): SQVTM, ANQGSEA. With V trimmed by 4 bases and J by 9 bases, 11 bases remained unmatched. This CDR3 has 13 amino acids. Here the CDR3 DNA reads TGCAGCGTTGCCCCCGCCGCCCAGGGGGCCCAGTACTTC. Protein sequence: CSVAPAAQGAQYF.

The V gene is TRBV7-3, the J gene TRBJ2-7; 7 nucleotides line up with TRBD2. The V and J ends lost 1 base and 0 bases, in that order; junction bases with no gene match: 3. The V gene's germline CDR1 is SGHTA and CDR2 FQGTGA. The CDR3 is 15 residues long. The CDR3 sequence: CASSLSGGSSYEQYF. The CDR3 bases are TGTGCCAGCAGCTTAAGCGGGGGAAGCTCCTACGAGCAGTACTTC.

The V and J genes are TRBV6-6 and TRBJ1-5, with 8 nucleotides matching TRBD1. The germline V gene encodes CDR1 MNHNY and CDR2 SVGAGI (reference sequence). The V and J ends lost 6 bases and 3 bases, in that order; junction bases with no gene match: 1. The CDR3 contains 13 residues. CDR3 DNA sequence: TGTGCCAGCAGACAGGGGGTCAATCAGCCCCAGCATTTT. Translating it yields CASRQGVNQPQHF.

This clonotype was counted a few times. This chain uses TRBV27 with TRBJ1-6; no firm D call. Germline V CDR1 and CDR2: MNHEY, SMNVEV (reference sequence). This CDR3 region has 16 residues. Trimming stripped 0 bases from V and 7 bases from J, with 13 bases between. The CDR3 sequence is CASSLSLYSPNSPLHF. The CDR3 DNA is TGTGCCAGCAGTTTATCGCTGTACAGCCCAAATTCACCCCTCCACTTT.

The chain carries TRBV12-3 or TRBV12-4 and TRBJ1-2; perhaps TRBD1 as D (6 bases). The length of the CDR3 is 14 residues. The V end lost 3 bases, the J end lost 2 bases, and 10 bases lay between the germline ends. CDR3 in DNA: TGTGCCAGCAGTTTCGGGACACTAAACTATGGCTACACCTTC. Its translation is CASSFGTLNYGYTF.

With regard to this clonotype: A read error may account for a junction end that differs from germline. The chain combines TRBV7-9 with TRBJ1-5, with D possibly matching TRBD1 (5 bases). This CDR3 has 18 residues. Per germline, CDR1 SEHNR and CDR2 FQNEAQ (reference sequence). CDR3 sequence (DNA): TGTGCCAGCAGCTTTAGGGGCGTCGGGGGGATTAGCGATCAGCCCCAGCATTTT. Amino acid sequence: CASSFRGVGGISDQPQHF.

This clonotype was counted between two and nine times. This chain uses TRBV9 with TRBJ2-7; D ambiguous. The V end was cut by 0 bases, the J end by 1 base, with 8 bases between. The germline gives CDR1 SGDLS, CDR2 YYNGEE. The CDR3 is made up of 14 amino acids. CDR3 nucleotide sequence: TGTGCCAGCAGCGTAGGAGACGGGTCCTACGAGCAGTACTTC. The encoded protein is CASSVGDGSYEQYF.

The chain has TRBV7-9 and TRBJ2-5; D tentatively reads TRBD1 or TRBD2 (6 bases each). CDR1 and CDR2 (germline): SEHNR, FQNEAQ (reference sequence). The ends were cut back, 6 bases at V and 0 bases at J, with 17 bases in the middle. The CDR3 has 16 residues. In nucleotides, the CDR3 is TGTGCCAGCAGAAAGGGGGGACCGGCGTACCAAGAGACCCAGTACTTC. This codes for CASRKGGPAYQETQYF.

This clonotype was observed many times. This chain links TRBV7-2 with TRBJ2-7, with 8 positions matching TRBD1. Germline loops: CDR1 SGHTA, CDR2 FQGNSA. V trimming: 4 bases; J trimming: 8 bases; junction bases outside the gene matches: 4. The CDR3 extends over 12 amino acids. In nucleotides, the CDR3 is TGTGCCAGCAGCTCTCAGGGGGCTCAGCAGTACTTC. Protein product: CASSSQGAQQYF.

The genes are TRBV6-2 or TRBV6-3 and TRBJ1-6; a possible D gene is TRBD1 (6 bases). V lost 4 bases and J lost 7, with 11 bases in between. Germline V gene data show CDR1 as MNHEY and CDR2 as SVGEGT. The CDR3 is 14 residues long. CDR3 nucleotide sequence: TGTGCCAGCAGTTCTCAGGGGCCCAATTCACCCCTCCACTTT. Its protein product is CASSSQGPNSPLHF.

The rearrangement links TRBV11-3 to TRBJ2-7; 8 positions match TRBD2. Trimming removed 7 bases from V and 5 bases from J; junction bases left unmatched: 4. The V gene's germline CDR1 is SGHNT and CDR2 YENEEA. This CDR3 comprises 12 residues. Here the CDR3 reads CASNQAGDEQYF. The CDR3 DNA reads as TGTGCCAGCAACCAAGCGGGAGACGAGCAGTACTTC.

This clonotype was found a few times. The rearrangement links TRBV7-9 to TRBJ2-1; 10 bases align to TRBD2. Trimming removed 1 base from V and 1 base from J; junction bases left unmatched: 1. This CDR3 spans 16 amino acids. In germline, CDR1 is SEHNR, CDR2 FQNEAQ (reference sequence). The CDR3 here is CASSLEAGGSYNEQFF. The DNA for the CDR3 is TGTGCCAGCAGCTTAGAAGCGGGAGGGTCCTACAATGAGCAGTTCTTC.

The gene calls are TRBV12-5 and TRBJ2-3; 8 nucleotides line up with TRBD1. The CDR3 totals 15 residues. Germline V gene lookup returns CDR1 LGHNT and CDR2 FRNRAP. J lost 7 bases, V lost 7 bases, and 13 bases had no gene match. CDR3 loop: CASANRDRTTNTQYF. For the CDR3, the DNA is TGTGCTAGTGCCAACCGGGACAGGACAACAAATACGCAGTATTTT.

The CDR3, as DNA: TGCAGTGCTAGAGGACTTATAGGGCGGGAGTCGGAGACCCAGTACTTC. Its translation: CSARGLIGRESETQYF. The chain combines TRBV20-1 with TRBJ2-5; 7 bases are shared with TRBD2. V gave up 1 base and J gave up 5 bases; unmatched junction bases: 13. The CDR3 is 16 residues long. In germline, CDR1 is DFQATT, CDR2 SNEGSKA (reference sequence).

The rearrangement joins TRBV6-5 to TRBJ2-2, with 8 bases aligning to TRBD1. J lost 2 bases, V lost 6 bases, and 5 bases had no gene match. In germline, CDR1 is MNHEY, CDR2 SVGAGI. The CDR3 totals 15 residues. CDR3 in amino acids: CASRPDRVNTGELFF. CDR3 nucleotide sequence: TGTGCCAGCAGGCCGGACAGGGTTAACACCGGGGAGCTGTTTTTT.

The chain employs TRBV12-3 or TRBV12-4 and TRBJ1-2, with D possibly matching TRBD1 (6 bases). This CDR3 has 17 residues. V dropped 3 bases and J dropped 0 bases, with 17 bases sitting between them. The CDR3 DNA reads TGTGCCAGCAGTTTCCCGACAGGCCTTCCAGCTAACTATGGCTACACCTTC. Amino acid sequence: CASSFPTGLPANYGYTF.